One sample yielded the 2 T cell receptor beta chains listed below, sequenced in a study of blood T cell repertoires in COVID-19. Repertoires were generated with immunoSEQ multiplex PCR, while TCRdb's copy carries only in-frame clones and drops some. The sample consists of 300,000 or so clones, roughly 87% of them appearing once. The material sequenced was PBMCs or T cells enriched from blood (not recorded which). The receptor source for this set is a woman aged 25 to 39 who had recovered from COVID-19.

The CDR3 sequence: CAITSGTGNSPLHF. The CDR3, as DNA: TGTGCCATCACCTCCGGGACAGGGAATTCACCCCTCCACTTT. This chain joins TRBV10-3 and TRBJ1-6, with TRBD1 matching 9 bases. CDR3 length: 14 amino acids. Germline V gene data show CDR1 as ENHRY and CDR2 as SYGVKD. The ends lost 7 bases at V and 7 bases at J; junction bases unmatched: 5.

In the case of this clone: The same CDR3 can be traced to other DNA sequences in this sample. The rearrangement links TRBV29-1 to TRBJ2-7; 9 nucleotides agree with TRBD1. The CDR3 extends over 13 amino acids. J lost 5 bases, V lost 1 base, and 3 bases had no gene match. Germline loops: CDR1 SQVTM, CDR2 ANQGSEA. For the CDR3, the DNA is TGCAGCGTTGAAGGACAGGGGGGACACGAGCAGTACTTC. This codes for CSVEGQGGHEQYF.